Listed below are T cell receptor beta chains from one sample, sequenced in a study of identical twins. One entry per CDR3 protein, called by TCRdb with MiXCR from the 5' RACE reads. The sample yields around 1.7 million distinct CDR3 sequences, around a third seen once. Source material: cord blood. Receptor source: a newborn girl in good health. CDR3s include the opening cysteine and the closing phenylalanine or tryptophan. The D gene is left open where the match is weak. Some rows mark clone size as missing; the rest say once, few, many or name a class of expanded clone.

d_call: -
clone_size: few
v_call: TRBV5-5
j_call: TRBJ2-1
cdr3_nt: TGTGCCAGCAGCTTGTCTTCCAGCCCGGTTTCCAATGAGCAGTTCTTC
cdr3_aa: CASSLSSSPVSNEQFF

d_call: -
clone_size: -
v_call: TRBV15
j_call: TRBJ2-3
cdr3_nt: TGTGCCACCAGCACAGGGTGGCTCAGGAGAGGGGCAGATACGCAGTATTTT
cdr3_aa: CATSTGWLRRGADTQYF

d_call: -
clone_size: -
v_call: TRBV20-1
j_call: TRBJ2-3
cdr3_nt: TGCGGTGCTAGAGATTCGGGGGATACGCAGTATTTT
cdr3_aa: CGARDSGDTQYF

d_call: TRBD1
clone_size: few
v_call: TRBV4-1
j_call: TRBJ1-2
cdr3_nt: TGCGCCAGCAGCCAGACAGGGTTGGATGGCTACACCTTC
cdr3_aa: CASSQTGLDGYTF

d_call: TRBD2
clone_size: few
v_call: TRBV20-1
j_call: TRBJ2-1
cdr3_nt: TGCAGTGCTAGACACGAGCGGGGATCAGGCAATGAGCAGTTCTTC
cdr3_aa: CSARHERGSGNEQFF

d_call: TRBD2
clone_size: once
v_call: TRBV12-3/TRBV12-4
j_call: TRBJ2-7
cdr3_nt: TGTGCCAGCAGTGGGACTAGCGCCTACTCCTACGAGCAGTACTTC
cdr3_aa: CASSGTSAYSYEQYF

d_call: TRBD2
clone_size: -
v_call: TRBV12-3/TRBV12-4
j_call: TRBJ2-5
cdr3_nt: TGTGCCAGCAGTTGGGCTCCGGGACTAGCGGGTCAAGAGACCCAGTACTTC
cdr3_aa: CASSWAPGLAGQETQYF

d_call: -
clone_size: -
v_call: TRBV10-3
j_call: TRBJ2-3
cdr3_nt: TGTGCCATCAGTGAGGTGAGCCTCACAGATACGCAGTATTTT
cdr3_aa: CAISEVSLTDTQYF

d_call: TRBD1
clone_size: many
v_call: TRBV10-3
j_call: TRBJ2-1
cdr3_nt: TGTGCCATCAGTGACCGACAGGGAACACAGTTCTTC
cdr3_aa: CAISDRQGTQFF

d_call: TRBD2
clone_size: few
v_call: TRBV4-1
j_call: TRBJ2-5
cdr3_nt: TGCGCCAGCAGCCAAGCCGGGACTAACAAAGGGACCCAGTACTTC
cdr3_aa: CASSQAGTNKGTQYF

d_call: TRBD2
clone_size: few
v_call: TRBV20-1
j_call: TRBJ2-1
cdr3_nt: TGCAGTGCTAGCGGGACTAGCGGGACCCGGGAGGAGCAGTTCTTC
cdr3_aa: CSASGTSGTREEQFF

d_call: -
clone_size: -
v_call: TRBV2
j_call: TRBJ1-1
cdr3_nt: TGTGCCAGCAGTGATCAGCCAGCCAGGGGAACTGAAGCTTTCTTT
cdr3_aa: CASSDQPARGTEAFF

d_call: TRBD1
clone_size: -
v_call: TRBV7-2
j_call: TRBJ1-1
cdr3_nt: TGTGCCAGCAGCACCCGACAGGGAGACACTGAAGCTTTCTTT
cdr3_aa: CASSTRQGDTEAFF

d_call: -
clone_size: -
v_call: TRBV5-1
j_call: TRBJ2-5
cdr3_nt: TGCGCCAGCAGCTTTCCAGATGAGACCCAGTACTTC
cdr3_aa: CASSFPDETQYF

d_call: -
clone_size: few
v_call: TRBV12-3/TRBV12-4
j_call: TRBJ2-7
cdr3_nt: TGTGCCAGCAGTGCCCCCTTCGGGAGTTTCGACGAGCAGTACTTC
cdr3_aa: CASSAPFGSFDEQYF

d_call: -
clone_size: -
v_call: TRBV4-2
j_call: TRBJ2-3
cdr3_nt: TGTGCCAGCAGCCAAGATTCAAACTCAGATACGCAGTATTTT
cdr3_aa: CASSQDSNSDTQYF

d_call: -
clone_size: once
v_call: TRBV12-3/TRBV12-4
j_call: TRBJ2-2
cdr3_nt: TGTGCCAGCACCTGGACAGTAACGGACACCGGGGAGCTGTTTTTT
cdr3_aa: CASTWTVTDTGELFF

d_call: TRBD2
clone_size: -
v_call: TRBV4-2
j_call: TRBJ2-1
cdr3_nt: TGTGCCAGCAGCCAAGACGGGGGGGGACTAGCCCTAAAGGTGCAGTTCTTC
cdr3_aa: CASSQDGGGLALKVQFF

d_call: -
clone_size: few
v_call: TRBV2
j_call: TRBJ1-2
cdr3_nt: TGTGCCAGCAGTGAAACACCGGACCAGGGAGGCTATGGCTACACCTTC
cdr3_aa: CASSETPDQGGYGYTF

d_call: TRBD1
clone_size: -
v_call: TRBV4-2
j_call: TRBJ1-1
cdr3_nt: TGTGCCAGCAGCCCCGGACAGGTTGGTTTAGCGGCTTTCTTT
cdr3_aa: CASSPGQVGLAAFF

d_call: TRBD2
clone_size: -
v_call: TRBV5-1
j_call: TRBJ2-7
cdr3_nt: TGCGCCAGCAGCTTCGAGACTAGCGGCTACGAGCAGTACTTC
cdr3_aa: CASSFETSGYEQYF

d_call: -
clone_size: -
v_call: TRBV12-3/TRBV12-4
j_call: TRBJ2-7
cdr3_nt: TGTGCCAGCAGTGTACGGCAGTACGAGCAGTACTTC
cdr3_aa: CASSVRQYEQYF

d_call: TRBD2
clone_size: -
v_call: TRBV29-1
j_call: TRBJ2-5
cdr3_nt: TGCAGCGCCCAAAGGGTAGCGGGGTCCCGTGGGGAGACCCAGTACTTC
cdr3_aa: CSAQRVAGSRGETQYF

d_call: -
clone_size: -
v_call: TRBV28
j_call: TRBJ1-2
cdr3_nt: TGTGCCAGCAGCCCTCAGACAGGCGTCTATGGCTACACCTTC
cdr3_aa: CASSPQTGVYGYTF

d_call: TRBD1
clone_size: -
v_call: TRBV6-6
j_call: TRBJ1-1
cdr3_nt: TGTGCCAGCAGTTACTTAACAGGGGATGGGACTGAAGCTTTCTTT
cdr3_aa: CASSYLTGDGTEAFF

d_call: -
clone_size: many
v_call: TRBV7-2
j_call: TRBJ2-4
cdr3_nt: TGTGCCAGCAGCTTATTTGCCGTACATCTAGCCAAAAACATTCAGTACTTC
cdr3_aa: CASSLFAVHLAKNIQYF

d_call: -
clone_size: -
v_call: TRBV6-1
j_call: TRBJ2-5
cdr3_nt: TGTGCCAGCAGTGATGGGGCTCCCATTGTGACCCAGTACTTC
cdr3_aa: CASSDGAPIVTQYF

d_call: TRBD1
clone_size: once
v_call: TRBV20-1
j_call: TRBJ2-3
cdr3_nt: TGCAGTGCGACAATCAGGGGGCGCGACACAGATACGCAGTATTTT
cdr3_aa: CSATIRGRDTDTQYF

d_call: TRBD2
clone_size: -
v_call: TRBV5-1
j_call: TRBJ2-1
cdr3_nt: TGCGCCAGCAGCTTGAGTAGCGGGTGGAATGGGCAGTTCTTC
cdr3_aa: CASSLSSGWNGQFF

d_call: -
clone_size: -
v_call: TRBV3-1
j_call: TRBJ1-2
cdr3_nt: TGTGCCAGCAGCCAAGGGTGGAAGGGTGGCTACACCTTC
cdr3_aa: CASSQGWKGGYTF

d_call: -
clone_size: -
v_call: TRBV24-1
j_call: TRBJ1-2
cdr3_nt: TGTGCCACCAGTGGAATAGACAGTAACTATGGCTACACCTTC
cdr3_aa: CATSGIDSNYGYTF

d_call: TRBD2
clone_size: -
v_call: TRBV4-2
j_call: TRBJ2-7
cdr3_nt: TGTGCCAGCAGCCAAGTAGCGGGATCAGGCGAGCTGTACTTC
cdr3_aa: CASSQVAGSGELYF

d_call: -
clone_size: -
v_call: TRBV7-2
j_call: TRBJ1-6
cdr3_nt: TGTGCCAGCAGCGTAGCATCGGGGGCAGGCAATTCACCCCTCCACTTT
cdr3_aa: CASSVASGAGNSPLHF

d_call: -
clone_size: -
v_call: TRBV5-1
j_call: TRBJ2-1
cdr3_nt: TGCGCCAGCTCCTTCTCTGGGGGCCTGGGCAACAATGAGCAGTTCTTC
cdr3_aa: CASSFSGGLGNNEQFF

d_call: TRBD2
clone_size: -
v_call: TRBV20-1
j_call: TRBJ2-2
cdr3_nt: TGCAGTGCTGCGCGCGGGAGTGGCACCGGGGAGCTGTTTTTT
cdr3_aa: CSAARGSGTGELFF

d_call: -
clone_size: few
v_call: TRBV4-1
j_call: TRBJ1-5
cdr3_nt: TGCGCCAGCAGCCCATGGGGTTTGGCGAATCAGCCCCAGCATTTT
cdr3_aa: CASSPWGLANQPQHF

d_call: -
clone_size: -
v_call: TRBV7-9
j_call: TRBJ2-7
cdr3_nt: TGTGCCAGCAGCCGGGACTTCCAAAGCTCCTACGAGCAGTACTTC
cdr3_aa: CASSRDFQSSYEQYF

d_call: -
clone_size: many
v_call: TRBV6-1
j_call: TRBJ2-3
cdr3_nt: TGTGCCAGCAGTCCCAATCAAGTAACAGGACTCACAGATACGCAGTATTTT
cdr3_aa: CASSPNQVTGLTDTQYF

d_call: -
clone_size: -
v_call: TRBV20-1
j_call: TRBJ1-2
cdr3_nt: TGCAGTGCTAGAGATGTGGCGAACTATGGCTACACCTTC
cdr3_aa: CSARDVANYGYTF

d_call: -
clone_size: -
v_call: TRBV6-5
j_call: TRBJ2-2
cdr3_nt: TGTGCCAGCAGTTACCTAGACCTCAACACCGGGGAGCTGTTTTTT
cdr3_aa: CASSYLDLNTGELFF

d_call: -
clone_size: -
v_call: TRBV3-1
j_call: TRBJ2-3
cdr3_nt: TGTGCCAGCAGCCAAGGCAGGCGGAATACGCAGTATTTT
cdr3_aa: CASSQGRRNTQYF

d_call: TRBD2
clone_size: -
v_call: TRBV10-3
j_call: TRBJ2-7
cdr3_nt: TGTGCCATCAGGGCCACAGCGGGAGCCTACAATGAGCAGTACTTC
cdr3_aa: CAIRATAGAYNEQYF

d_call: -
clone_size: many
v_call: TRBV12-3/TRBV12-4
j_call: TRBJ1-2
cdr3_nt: TGTGCCAGCAGTTTAAGGACAGTCCCTTATGGCTACACCTTC
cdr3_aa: CASSLRTVPYGYTF

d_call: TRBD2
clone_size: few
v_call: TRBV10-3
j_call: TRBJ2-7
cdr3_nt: TGTGCCATCAGTGAGTCTAGCGGGAGGGCCTCCTACGAGCAGTACTTC
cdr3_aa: CAISESSGRASYEQYF

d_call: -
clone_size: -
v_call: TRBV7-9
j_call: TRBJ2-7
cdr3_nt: TGTGCCAGCAGCTTAAGGTCGCTGGGCGAGCAGTACTTC
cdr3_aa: CASSLRSLGEQYF

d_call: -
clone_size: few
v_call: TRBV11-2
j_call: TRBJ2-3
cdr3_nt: TGTGCCAGCAGCACAGACCGCACAGATACGCAGTATTTT
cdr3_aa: CASSTDRTDTQYF

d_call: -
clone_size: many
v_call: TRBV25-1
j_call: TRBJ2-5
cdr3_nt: TGTGCCAGCACCGACCGGAAAGAGACCCAGTACTTC
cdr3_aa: CASTDRKETQYF

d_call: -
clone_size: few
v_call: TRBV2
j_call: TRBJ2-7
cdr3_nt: TGTGCCAGCAGAAAATACGAGCAGTACTTC
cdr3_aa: CASRKYEQYF

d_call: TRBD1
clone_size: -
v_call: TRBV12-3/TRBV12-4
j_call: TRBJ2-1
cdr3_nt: TGTGCCAGCAGTTTTTACCCCTATCCCGGGACAGGCACCTACAATGAGCAGTTCTTC
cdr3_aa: CASSFYPYPGTGTYNEQFF

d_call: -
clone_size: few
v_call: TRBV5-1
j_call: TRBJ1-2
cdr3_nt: TGCGCCAGCAGCTTGACCTCGACAAAGGGCTATGGCTACACCTTC
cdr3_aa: CASSLTSTKGYGYTF